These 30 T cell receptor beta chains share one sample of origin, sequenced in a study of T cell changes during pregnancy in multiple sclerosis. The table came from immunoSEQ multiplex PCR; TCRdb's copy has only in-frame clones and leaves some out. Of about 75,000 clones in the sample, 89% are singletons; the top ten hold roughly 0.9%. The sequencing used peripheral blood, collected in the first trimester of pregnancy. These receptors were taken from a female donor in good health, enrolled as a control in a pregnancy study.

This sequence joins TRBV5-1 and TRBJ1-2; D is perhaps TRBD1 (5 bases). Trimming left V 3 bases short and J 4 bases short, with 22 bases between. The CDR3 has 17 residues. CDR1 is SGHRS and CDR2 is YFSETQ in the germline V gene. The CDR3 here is CASSSESQGSVIYGYTF. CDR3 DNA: TGCGCCAGCAGCTCGGAAAGTCAGGGCTCGGTGATCTATGGCTACACCTTC.

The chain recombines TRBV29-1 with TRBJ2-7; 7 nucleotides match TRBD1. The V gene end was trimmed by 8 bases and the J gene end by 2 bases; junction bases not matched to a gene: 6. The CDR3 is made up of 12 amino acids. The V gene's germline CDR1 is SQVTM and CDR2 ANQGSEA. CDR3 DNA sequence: TGCAGCATCCGGGACAGAGCCTACGAGCAGTACTTC. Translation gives CSIRDRAYEQYF.

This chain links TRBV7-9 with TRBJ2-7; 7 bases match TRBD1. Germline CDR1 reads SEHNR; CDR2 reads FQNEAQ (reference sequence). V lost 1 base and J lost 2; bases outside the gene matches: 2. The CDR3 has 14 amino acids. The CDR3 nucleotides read TGTGCCAGCAGCTTAGGGGACAGACCCTACGAGCAGTACTTC. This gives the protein CASSLGDRPYEQYF.

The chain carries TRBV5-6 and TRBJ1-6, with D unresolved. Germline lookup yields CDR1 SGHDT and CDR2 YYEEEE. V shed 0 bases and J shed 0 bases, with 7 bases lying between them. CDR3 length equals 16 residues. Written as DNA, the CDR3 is TGTGCCAGCAGCTTGGACGGAGGCTCCTATAATTCACCCCTCCACTTT. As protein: CASSLDGGSYNSPLHF.

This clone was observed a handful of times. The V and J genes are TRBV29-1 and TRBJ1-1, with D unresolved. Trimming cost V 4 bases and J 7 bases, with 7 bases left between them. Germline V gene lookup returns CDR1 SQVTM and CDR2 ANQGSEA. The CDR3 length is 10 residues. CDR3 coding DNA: TGCAGCGTTGTTCTAGATGAAGCTTTCTTT. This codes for CSVVLDEAFF. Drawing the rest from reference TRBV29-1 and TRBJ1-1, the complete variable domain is SAVISQKPSRDICQRGTSLTIQCQVDSQVTMMFWYRQQPGQSLTLIATANQGSEATYESGFVIDKFPISRPNLTFSTLTVSNMSPEDSSIYLCSVVLDEAFFGQGTRLTVV.

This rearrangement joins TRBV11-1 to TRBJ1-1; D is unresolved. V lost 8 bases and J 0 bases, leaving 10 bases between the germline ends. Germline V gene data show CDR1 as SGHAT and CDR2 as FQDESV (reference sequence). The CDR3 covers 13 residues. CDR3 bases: TGTGCCAGCCGCCGCGAGCTGAACACTGAAGCTTTCTTT. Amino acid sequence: CASRRELNTEAFF.

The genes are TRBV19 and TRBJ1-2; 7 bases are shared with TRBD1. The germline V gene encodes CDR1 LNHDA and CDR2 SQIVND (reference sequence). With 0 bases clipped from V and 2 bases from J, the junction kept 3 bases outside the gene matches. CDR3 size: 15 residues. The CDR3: CASSIDRTGNYGYTF. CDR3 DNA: TGTGCCAGTAGTATAGATCGGACAGGCAACTATGGCTACACCTTC.

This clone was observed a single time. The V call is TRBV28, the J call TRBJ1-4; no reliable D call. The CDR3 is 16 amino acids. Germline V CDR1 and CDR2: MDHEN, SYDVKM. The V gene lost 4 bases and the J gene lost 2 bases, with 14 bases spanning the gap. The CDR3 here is CASSSLRVHTNEKLFF. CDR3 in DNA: TGTGCCAGCAGTTCCCTCCGGGTACACACTAATGAAAAACTGTTTTTT.

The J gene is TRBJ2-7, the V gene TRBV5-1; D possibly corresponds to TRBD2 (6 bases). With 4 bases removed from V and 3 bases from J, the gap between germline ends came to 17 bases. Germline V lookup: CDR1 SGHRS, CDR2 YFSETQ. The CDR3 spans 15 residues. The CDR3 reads CASSVRGEAYYEQYF. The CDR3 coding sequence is TGCGCCAGCAGCGTCCGTGGGGAGGCTTACTACGAGCAGTACTTC.

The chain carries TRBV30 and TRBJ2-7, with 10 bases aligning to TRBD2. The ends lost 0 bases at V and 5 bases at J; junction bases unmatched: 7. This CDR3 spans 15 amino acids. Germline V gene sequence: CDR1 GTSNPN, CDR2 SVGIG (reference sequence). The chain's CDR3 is CAWSVTGTSDHEQYF. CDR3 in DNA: TGTGCCTGGAGTGTAACCGGGACTAGCGACCACGAGCAGTACTTC.

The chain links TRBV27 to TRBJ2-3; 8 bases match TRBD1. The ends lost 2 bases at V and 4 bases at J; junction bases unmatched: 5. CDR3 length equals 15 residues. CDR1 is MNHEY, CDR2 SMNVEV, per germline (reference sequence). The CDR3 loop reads CASSLTTGVADTQYF. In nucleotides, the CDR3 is TGTGCCAGCAGTTTAACGACAGGGGTAGCAGATACGCAGTATTTT.

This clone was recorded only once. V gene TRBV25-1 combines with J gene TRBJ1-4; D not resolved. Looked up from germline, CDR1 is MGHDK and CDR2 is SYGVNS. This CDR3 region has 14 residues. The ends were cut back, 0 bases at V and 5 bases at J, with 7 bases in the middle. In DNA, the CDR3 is TGTGCCAGCAGTGAATACAGGAAGAATGAAAAACTGTTTTTT. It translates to CASSEYRKNEKLFF.

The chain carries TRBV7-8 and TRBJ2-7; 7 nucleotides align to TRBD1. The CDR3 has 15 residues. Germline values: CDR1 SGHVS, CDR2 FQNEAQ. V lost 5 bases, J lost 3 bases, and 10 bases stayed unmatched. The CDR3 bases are TGTGCCAGCAGCCCACACCGGGACAGCTTCTACGAGCAGTACTTC. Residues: CASSPHRDSFYEQYF.

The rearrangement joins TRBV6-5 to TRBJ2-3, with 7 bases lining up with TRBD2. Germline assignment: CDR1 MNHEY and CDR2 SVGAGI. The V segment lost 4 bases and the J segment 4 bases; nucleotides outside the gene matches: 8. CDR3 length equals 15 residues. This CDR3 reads CASSSEGGPADTQYF. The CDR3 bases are TGTGCCAGCAGTTCCGAGGGAGGGCCTGCAGATACGCAGTATTTT.

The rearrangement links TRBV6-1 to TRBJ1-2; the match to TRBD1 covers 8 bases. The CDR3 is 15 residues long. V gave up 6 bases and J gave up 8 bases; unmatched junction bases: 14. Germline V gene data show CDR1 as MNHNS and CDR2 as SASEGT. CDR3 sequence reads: CASRGDRPNVSGYTF. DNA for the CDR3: TGTGCCAGCAGAGGGGACAGGCCCAACGTTTCGGGCTACACCTTC.

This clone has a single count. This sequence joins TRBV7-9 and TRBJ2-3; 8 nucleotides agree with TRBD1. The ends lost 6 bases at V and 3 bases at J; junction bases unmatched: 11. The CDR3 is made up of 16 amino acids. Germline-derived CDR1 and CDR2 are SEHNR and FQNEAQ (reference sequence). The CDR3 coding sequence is TGTGCCAGCAGGTCTAACAGGGGGTCTGGAACAGATACGCAGTATTTT. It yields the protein CASRSNRGSGTDTQYF.

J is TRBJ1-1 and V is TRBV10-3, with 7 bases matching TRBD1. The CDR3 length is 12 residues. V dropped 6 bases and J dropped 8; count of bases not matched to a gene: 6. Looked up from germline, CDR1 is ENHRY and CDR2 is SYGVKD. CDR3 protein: CAIRGTDKEAFF. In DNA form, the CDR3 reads TGTGCCATCAGGGGGACAGACAAAGAAGCTTTCTTT.

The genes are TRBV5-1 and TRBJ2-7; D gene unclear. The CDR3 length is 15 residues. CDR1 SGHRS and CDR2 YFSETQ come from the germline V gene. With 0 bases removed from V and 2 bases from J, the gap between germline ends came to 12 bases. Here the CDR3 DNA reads TGCGCCAGCAGCTTGGCCCAGGAAGAGCCCTACGAGCAGTACTTC. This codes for CASSLAQEEPYEQYF.

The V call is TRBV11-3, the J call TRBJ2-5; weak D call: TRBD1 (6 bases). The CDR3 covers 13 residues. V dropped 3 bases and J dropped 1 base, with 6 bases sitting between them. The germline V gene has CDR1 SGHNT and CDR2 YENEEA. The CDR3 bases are TGTGCCAGCAGCTTGGACAGCCAAGAGACCCAGTACTTC. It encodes CASSLDSQETQYF. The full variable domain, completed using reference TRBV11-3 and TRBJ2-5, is EAGVVQSPRYKIIEKKQPVAFWCNPISGHNTLYWYLQNLGQGPELLIRYENEEAVDDSQLPKDRFSAERLKGVDSTLKIQPAELGDSAVYLCASSLDSQETQYFGPGTRLLVL.

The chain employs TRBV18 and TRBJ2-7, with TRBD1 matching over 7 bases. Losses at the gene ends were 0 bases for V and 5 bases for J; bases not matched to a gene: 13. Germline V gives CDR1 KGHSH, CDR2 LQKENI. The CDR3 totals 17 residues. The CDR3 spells CASSPPNRQGGFHEQYF. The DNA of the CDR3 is TGTGCCAGCTCACCACCGAATAGACAGGGCGGGTTCCACGAGCAGTACTTC. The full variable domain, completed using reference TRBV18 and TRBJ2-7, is NAGVMQNPRHLVRRRGQEARLRCSPMKGHSHVYWYRQLPEEGLKFMVYLQKENIIDESGMPKERFSAEFPKEGPSILRIQQVVRGDSAAYFCASSPPNRQGGFHEQYFGPGTRLTVT.

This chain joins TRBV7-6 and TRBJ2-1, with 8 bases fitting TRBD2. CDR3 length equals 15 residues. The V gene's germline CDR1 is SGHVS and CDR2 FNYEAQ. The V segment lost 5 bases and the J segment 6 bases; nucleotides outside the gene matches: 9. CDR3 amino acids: CASSLGLDRINEQFF. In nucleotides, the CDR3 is TGTGCCAGCAGCCTGGGACTAGACCGGATCAATGAGCAGTTCTTC.

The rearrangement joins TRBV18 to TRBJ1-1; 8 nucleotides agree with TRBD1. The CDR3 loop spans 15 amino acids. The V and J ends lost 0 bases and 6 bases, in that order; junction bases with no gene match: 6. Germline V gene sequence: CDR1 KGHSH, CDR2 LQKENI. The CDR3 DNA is TGTGCCAGCTCACCACCGGCAACAGGGGGGTCTGAAGCTTTCTTT. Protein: CASSPPATGGSEAFF.

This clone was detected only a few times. CDR3 residues: CAISEGDRAAGRYGYTF. CDR3 nucleotides: TGTGCCATCAGTGAAGGGGACAGGGCTGCTGGGCGCTATGGCTACACCTTC. The chain links TRBV10-3 to TRBJ1-2, with 9 bases aligning to TRBD1. The length of the CDR3 is 17 residues. Germline V CDR1 and CDR2: ENHRY, SYGVKD. After removal of 3 bases from V and 4 bases from J, the junction contained 12 bases not matched to a gene.

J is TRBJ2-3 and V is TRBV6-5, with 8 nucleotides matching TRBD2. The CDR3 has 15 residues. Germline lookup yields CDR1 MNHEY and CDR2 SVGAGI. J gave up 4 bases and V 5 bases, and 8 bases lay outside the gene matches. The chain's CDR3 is CASSRSGSNSDTQYF. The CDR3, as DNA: TGTGCCAGCAGTAGGAGCGGGAGTAACTCAGATACGCAGTATTTT.

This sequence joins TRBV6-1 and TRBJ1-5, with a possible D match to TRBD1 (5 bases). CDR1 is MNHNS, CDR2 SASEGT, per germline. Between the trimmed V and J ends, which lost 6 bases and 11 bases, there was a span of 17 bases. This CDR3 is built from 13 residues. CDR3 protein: CASRLTAAETQHF. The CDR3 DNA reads TGTGCCAGCAGGTTGACAGCTGCCGAGACCCAGCATTTT.

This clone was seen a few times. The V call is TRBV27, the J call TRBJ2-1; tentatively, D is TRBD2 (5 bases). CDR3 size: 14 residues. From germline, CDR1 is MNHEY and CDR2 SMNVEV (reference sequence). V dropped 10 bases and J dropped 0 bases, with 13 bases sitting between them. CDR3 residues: CATCEADSYNEQFF. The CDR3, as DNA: TGTGCCACTTGCGAAGCGGACTCCTACAATGAGCAGTTCTTC.

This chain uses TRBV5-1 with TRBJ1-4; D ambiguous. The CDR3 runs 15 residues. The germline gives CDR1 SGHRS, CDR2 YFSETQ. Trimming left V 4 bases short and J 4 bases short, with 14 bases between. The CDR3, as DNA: TGCGCCAGCAGCCCCATTTTGAGTCATAATGAAAAACTGTTTTTT. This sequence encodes CASSPILSHNEKLFF.

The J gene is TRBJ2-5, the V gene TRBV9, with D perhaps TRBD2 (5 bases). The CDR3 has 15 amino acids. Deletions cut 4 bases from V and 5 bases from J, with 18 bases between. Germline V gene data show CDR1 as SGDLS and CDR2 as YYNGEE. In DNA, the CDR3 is TGTGCCAGCAGCCCCGGGCTCCTACAGCGGGAGACCCAGTACTTC. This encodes CASSPGLLQRETQYF.

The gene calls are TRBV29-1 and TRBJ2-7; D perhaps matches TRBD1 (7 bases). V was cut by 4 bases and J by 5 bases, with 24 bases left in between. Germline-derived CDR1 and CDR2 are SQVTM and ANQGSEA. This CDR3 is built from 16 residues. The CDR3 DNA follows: TGCAGCGTTGGGAGGGGGATCGCGGCAGGGGGTAACGAGCAGTACTTC. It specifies CSVGRGIAAGGNEQYF.

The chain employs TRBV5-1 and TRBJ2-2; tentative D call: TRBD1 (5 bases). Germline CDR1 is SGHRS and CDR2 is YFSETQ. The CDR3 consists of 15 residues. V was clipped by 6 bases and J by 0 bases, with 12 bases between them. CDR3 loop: CASTLAGSNTGELFF. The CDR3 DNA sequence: TGCGCCAGCACCTTAGCAGGGTCGAACACCGGGGAGCTGTTTTTT.